This is a list of T cell receptor beta chains from one sample in a study of blood T cell repertoires in COVID-19. Clones were read by immunoSEQ multiplex PCR, and TCRdb kept only the in-frame ones, dropping some. Among roughly 6,200 clones listed, almost 75% were seen once. Sequenced input: peripheral blood. These receptors came from a man aged 55 to 70 with acute or convalescent COVID-19. CDR3s include the opening cysteine and the closing phenylalanine or tryptophan. Only some rows state a clone size, as once, few, many or a class for expanded clones.

>-|TRBV18|TRBJ1-6
CASSTRQGNSPLHF
>few|TRBV6-2/TRBV6-3|TRBJ1-2
CASSSLDSDGYGYTF
>-|TRBV5-1|TRBJ2-2
CASSFGSGELFF
>few|TRBV5-5|TRBJ1-1
CASSFATDSSEAFF
>-|TRBV7-6|TRBJ1-5
CASSLAIGGGENQPQHF
>-|TRBV2|TRBJ2-7
CASSEVLAGDEQYF
>-|TRBV19|TRBJ1-6
CASSIPRDRGSPLHF
>-|TRBV5-1|TRBJ1-1
CASSLSSVRGNTEAFF
>-|TRBV6-6|TRBJ1-2
CASSRTEGFDYGYTF
>-|TRBV7-9|TRBJ1-5
CASSSGGAYSNQPQHF
>-|TRBV7-2|TRBJ1-6
CASSSRGGRLNSPLHF
>once|TRBV2|TRBJ1-1
CASSQSGGRNTEAFF
>-|TRBV28|TRBJ1-1
CASSEQGTTEAFF
>-|TRBV11-2|TRBJ2-2
CASSFTGTANTGELFF
>-|TRBV6-5|TRBJ1-1
CASSYGPGGPITEAFF
>-|TRBV14|TRBJ2-7
CASSQAGYEQYF
>-|TRBV29-1|TRBJ1-4
CSVAGGSNEKLFF
>-|TRBV7-2|TRBJ1-2
CASSPKGGYGYTF
>-|TRBV9|TRBJ1-1
CASSVGAGTEAFF
>-|TRBV2|TRBJ2-3
CASSKVAGPVGTDTQYF
>few|TRBV5-1|TRBJ2-3
CASSLVAGDVDTQYF
>-|TRBV4-3|TRBJ2-7
CASSQDRGLVYEQYF